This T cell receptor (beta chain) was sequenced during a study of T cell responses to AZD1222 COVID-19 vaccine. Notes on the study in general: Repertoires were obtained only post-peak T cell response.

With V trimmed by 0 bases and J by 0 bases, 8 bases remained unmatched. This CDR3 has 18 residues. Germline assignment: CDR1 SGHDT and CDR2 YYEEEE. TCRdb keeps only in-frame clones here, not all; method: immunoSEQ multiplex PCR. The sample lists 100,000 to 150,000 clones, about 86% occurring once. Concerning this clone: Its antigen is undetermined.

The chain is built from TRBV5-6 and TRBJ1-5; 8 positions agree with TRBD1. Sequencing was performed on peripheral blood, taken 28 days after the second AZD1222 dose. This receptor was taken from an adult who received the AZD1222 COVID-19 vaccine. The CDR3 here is CASSLGGTGSYSNQPQHF. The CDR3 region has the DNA TGTGCCAGCAGCTTGGGCGGGACAGGCTCTTATAGCAATCAGCCCCAGCATTTT.